This entry features one T cell receptor beta chain sequence. Clones were sequenced by immunoSEQ multiplex PCR, and TCRdb holds only the in-frame ones, with some missing. The sample shows approximately 89,000 clones, 94% of them seen only once. The sample belongs to a study of T cell changes during pregnancy in multiple sclerosis. The CDR3 is 12 amino acids. Trimming pared 3 bases from V and 2 bases from J, leaving 4 bases between. CDR1 LNHDA and CDR2 SQIVND come from the germline V gene (reference sequence). This sequence originates from a female donor in good health, enrolled as a control in a pregnancy study. The J gene is TRBJ2-5, the V gene TRBV19; D remains ambiguous. Sequencing used peripheral blood, obtained after pregnancy. The CDR3 protein is CASSMAQETQYF. CDR3 nucleotides: TGTGCCAGTAGTATGGCACAAGAGACCCAGTACTTC.